This T cell receptor beta chain was recovered during a study of blood T cells in healthy people across ages. Combining a sample-barcoded 5' primer with a J-beta primer mix, a second PCR ran for roughly 7 to 12 cycles. Each cDNA molecule was tagged by a template-switch adaptor that had 12 random nucleotides. TCRdb reprocessed the 5' RACE reads with MiXCR, giving one entry per CDR3 protein. The sample has over 1,300,000 distinct CDR3 sequences; around 59% are singletons. This clonotype was observed a handful of times. As yet, its antigen is unknown. Whole-study results and caveats: The study could not conclusively compare naive and antigen-experienced cells, given its unsorted PBMCs.

Germline CDR1 SGHKS, CDR2 YYEKEE (reference sequence). The V and J ends lost 0 bases and 1 base respectively, with 11 bases between them. The CDR3 loop spans 15 amino acids. The chain employs TRBV5-5 and TRBJ2-7; D remains ambiguous. The sample was blood. The receptor was derived from a young man in good health. CDR3 in amino acids: CASSLADGRSYEQYF. In DNA form, the CDR3 reads TGTGCCAGCAGCTTGGCCGACGGTAGGTCCTACGAGCAGTACTTC. Filled out from reference TRBV5-5 and TRBJ2-7, the complete variable domain reads DAGVTQSPTHLIKTRGQQVTLRCSPISGHKSVSWYQQVLGQGPQFIFQYYEKEERGRGNFPDRFSARQFPNYSSELNVNALLLGDSALYLCASSLADGRSYEQYFGPGTRLTVT.